This TCR beta chain emerged from a study of CD8+ T cells in alopecia areata. The CD4+ cells of five biomarker-study patients went through sorting. This sorting yielded CD25+CD127- cells. Peripheral blood and lesional scalp punch biopsies came from alopecia areata patients. V was pared by 6 bases and J by 6 bases, with 6 bases of the junction left unmatched. The V gene's germline CDR1 is ENHRY and CDR2 SYGVKD. The CDR3 has 14 residues. As the sequencing template, cDNA was produced by extracting RNA and reverse transcribing it. Clones were sequenced by immunoSEQ multiplex PCR, and TCRdb holds only the in-frame ones, with some missing. The sample yields about 37,000 clones, nearly 55% seen once.

This chain uses TRBV10-3 with TRBJ2-1, with 9 nucleotides matching TRBD2. The specimen sequenced was CD4+ Tregs sorted from blood. The origin of this receptor is a human donor with alopecia areata. The CDR3 spells CAIRVAGAPNEQFF. The CDR3 DNA sequence: TGTGCCATCAGAGTAGCGGGAGCCCCCAATGAGCAGTTCTTC.